These 14 T cell receptor beta chains originate from one sample sequenced in a study of CD8 T cells in ankylosing spondylitis. Overall study findings and caveats: A TCR beta motif made of fewer than ten highly homologous variants seemed typical of ankylosing spondylitis blood.

MiXCR, applied by TCRdb to the 5' RACE reads, yields one record per CDR3 protein. Of under 550,000 distinct CDR3 sequences listed, about 24% are singletons. The antigens for these receptors are not known. What was sequenced was blood, either unsorted or a sorted T cell fraction (not recorded which). The receptors were gathered from a male donor with ankylosing spondylitis.

This clonotype has only a few counts. The CDR3 region is CASSEFSGKEETQYF. CDR3 DNA: TGTGCCAGCAGTGAATTTTCGGGCAAGGAAGAGACCCAGTACTTC. V gene TRBV25-1 combines with J gene TRBJ2-5, with D uncertain. Between the trimmed V and J ends, which lost 1 base and 3 bases, there was a span of 12 bases. There are 15 residues in the CDR3. Germline CDR1 reads MGHDK; CDR2 reads SYGVNS.

The rearrangement joins TRBV5-5 to TRBJ1-4; no reliable D call. Per germline, CDR1 SGHKS and CDR2 YYEKEE (reference sequence). Trimming removed 1 base from V and 11 bases from J, with 12 bases in between. This CDR3 comprises 13 residues. The CDR3 reads CASSLSPDEKLFF. The CDR3 nucleotides read TGTGCCAGCAGCTTGTCCCCGGACGAGAAACTGTTTTTT.

This clonotype was detected a few times. The chain couples TRBV20-1 to TRBJ1-4, with a tentative D call TRBD1 (6 bases). CDR1 and CDR2 from the germline V gene are DFQATT and SNEGSKA (reference sequence). With 3 bases removed from V and 0 bases from J, the gap between germline ends came to 11 bases. CDR3 length: 15 residues. In nucleotides, the CDR3 is TGCAGTGCTAGTCTCAGGACAGCAACTAATGAAAAACTGTTTTTT. Its protein is CSASLRTATNEKLFF.

This clonotype has a handful of counts. Because it lacks the conserved phenylalanine or tryptophan at the end, this CDR3 is likely a read error. The chain couples TRBV20-1 to TRBJ2-1, with D unclear. V was clipped by 3 bases and J by 0 bases, with 9 bases between them. The CDR3 length is 14 residues. Germline lookup yields CDR1 DFQATT and CDR2 SNEGSKA (reference sequence). The CDR3 reads CSASTVSSYNEQFL. The CDR3 nucleotides read TGCAGTGCTAGTACGGTGAGCTCCTACAATGAGCAGTTCTTG.

The genes are TRBV18 and TRBJ2-7, with D possibly TRBD2 on 5 matching bases. The CDR3 has 15 amino acids. Germline-derived CDR1 and CDR2 are KGHSH and LQKENI. V was trimmed by 3 bases and J by 0 bases, leaving 12 bases between them. CDR3 nucleotide sequence: TGTGCCAGCTCACCTTACGGGGAAAGCTCCTACGAGCAGTACGTC. This translates into CASSPYGESSYEQYV.

V gene TRBV29-1 combines with J gene TRBJ2-1; 7 bases agree with TRBD2. CDR3 length: 16 amino acids. Trimming took 1 base from V and 0 from J; bases not matched to a gene: 6. Germline CDR1 SQVTM, CDR2 ANQGSEA. The CDR3 DNA reads TGCAGCGTTGAAGTTGGAGGGGACTACTCCTACAATGAGCAGTTCTTC. Its protein product is CSVEVGGDYSYNEQFF.

The J gene is TRBJ1-2, the V gene TRBV5-1, with a tentative D call TRBD1 (5 bases). Germline CDR1 is SGHRS and CDR2 is YFSETQ. This CDR3 has 14 amino acids. The V and J ends lost 1 base and 6 bases respectively, with 13 bases between them. The DNA for the CDR3 is TGCGCCAGCAGCTTGCGTCCCCAGGGCGATGGCTACACCTTC. It encodes CASSLRPQGDGYTF.

V usage is TRBV24-1 and J usage is TRBJ2-6, with a weak D call TRBD1 (5 bases). The V end lost 6 bases, the J end lost 4 bases, and 9 bases lay between the germline ends. Per germline, CDR1 KGHDR and CDR2 SFDVKD. The CDR3 length is 14 residues. CDR3 nucleotide sequence: TGTGCCACCAGTTCCAGGGCCGGGGCCAACGTCCTGACTTTC. Translation gives CATSSRAGANVLTF.

This chain links TRBV5-5 with TRBJ2-3; D is unclear. V was shortened by 1 base and J by 2 bases, with 11 bases between the two germline ends. The CDR3 runs 15 residues. Germline V gene data show CDR1 as SGHKS and CDR2 as YYEKEE (reference sequence). CDR3 region: CASSLRLPSTDTQYF. CDR3 sequence (DNA): TGTGCCAGCAGCTTGAGACTCCCTTCCACAGATACGCAGTATTTT.

This clonotype was recorded once. The chain couples TRBV7-7 to TRBJ2-5; D may be TRBD2 (6 bases). Looked up from germline, CDR1 is SSHAT and CDR2 is FNYEAQ (reference sequence). Deletions cut 5 bases from V and 4 bases from J, with 14 bases between. This CDR3 is 14 amino acids long. CDR3 residues: CASSPGFGGETQYF. CDR3 DNA sequence: TGTGCCAGCAGCCCAGGGTTCGGGGGAGAGACCCAGTACTTC.

The rearrangement uses TRBV20-1 and TRBJ2-1; D is unresolved. Trimming took 8 bases from V and 3 from J, leaving 11 bases between them. The CDR3 is 12 residues long. From germline, CDR1 is DFQATT and CDR2 SNEGSKA (reference sequence). CDR3 sequence reads: CSTQTSYNEQFF. Written as DNA, the CDR3 is TGCAGTACGCAGACCAGCTACAATGAGCAGTTCTTC.

This clonotype was seen a handful of times. The chain combines TRBV27 with TRBJ2-3, with D perhaps assigned TRBD1 or TRBD2 (5 bases each). The CDR3 contains 16 residues. The germline V and J ends were trimmed by 9 bases and 3 bases, with 22 bases remaining between them. Per germline, CDR1 MNHEY and CDR2 SMNVEV (reference sequence). The CDR3 coding sequence is TGTGCCAGTCAAATGAGTACGGGGCCGGGGACAGATACGCAGTATTTT. Translating gives CASQMSTGPGTDTQYF.

This clonotype was seen a few times. This chain connects TRBV20-1 to TRBJ2-3; 11 bases fit TRBD2. The CDR3 runs 20 residues. Trimming removed 0 bases from V and 0 bases from J; junction bases left unmatched: 14. Germline assignment: CDR1 DFQATT and CDR2 SNEGSKA (reference sequence). CDR3 amino acids: CSARDKGLAGGWGSTDTQYF. The CDR3, as DNA: TGCAGTGCTAGAGATAAAGGCTTAGCGGGAGGGTGGGGGAGCACAGATACGCAGTATTTT.

The chain is built from TRBV30 and TRBJ1-1; no reliable D call. This CDR3 comprises 12 residues. Germline loops: CDR1 GTSNPN, CDR2 SVGIG (reference sequence). Trimming removed 3 bases from V and 5 bases from J, with 10 bases in between. The CDR3, as DNA: TGTGCCTGGAGCAGTGGGTTGACTGAAGCTTTCTTT. Translating it yields CAWSSGLTEAFF. Full variable domain (remainder filled in from reference TRBV30 and TRBJ1-1): SQTIHQWPATLVQPVGSPLSLECTVEGTSNPNLYWYRQAAGRGLQLLFYSVGIGQISSEVPQNLSASRPQDRQFILSSKKLLLSDSGFYLCAWSSGLTEAFFGQGTRLTVV.